These T cell receptor beta chains were read from a single sample in a study of blood T cell repertoires in COVID-19. Libraries were prepared by immunoSEQ multiplex PCR; TCRdb keeps only in-frame clonotypes and omits some of them. Found here are more than 250,000 clones, nearly 90% of them singletons; the top ten hold about 1.7%. The sample consisted of PBMCs or T cells enriched from blood (not recorded which). Receptors were obtained from a young woman with acute COVID-19. Each CDR3 is given with its conserved first and last residue. The order of the fields is D gene, clone size, V gene, J gene, CDR3 DNA, CDR3 protein. D genes are given only for firm matches. Clone size is stated in some rows and not others, as once, few, many or a class when expanded.

.,.,TRBV3-1/TRBV3-2,TRBJ1-1,TGTGCCAGCAGCCGCGCCGGGGCTGAAGCTTTCTTT,CASSRAGAEAFF
.,few,TRBV12-3/TRBV12-4,TRBJ2-7,TGTGCCAGCGGCAGGGTTCGGGAGCAGTACTTC,CASGRVREQYF
TRBD2,few,TRBV28,TRBJ2-1,TGTGCCAGCAGCCTCCTCGGACTAGCGGGAGGGTACAGCGACAATGAGCAGTTCTTC,CASSLLGLAGGYSDNEQFF
.,.,TRBV6-5,TRBJ1-3,TGTGCCAGCAGTTTATATCAGGGCTCTGGAAACACCATATATTTT,CASSLYQGSGNTIYF
TRBD2,.,TRBV28,TRBJ2-1,TGTGCCAGCAGTTTAGCGGGAGGCAACAATGAGCAGTTCTTC,CASSLAGGNNEQFF
.,.,TRBV3-1/TRBV3-2,TRBJ2-4,TGTGCCAGCAGCCTCTTTAGGGATGGGAGAGGAAACATTCAGTACTTC,CASSLFRDGRGNIQYF
.,.,TRBV2,TRBJ2-7,TGTGCCAGCAGGACAGGTCTTAACTACGAGCAGTACTTC,CASRTGLNYEQYF
.,.,TRBV2,TRBJ1-1,TGTGCCAGCAGTGGCCCCCGGGGGATGAACACTGAAGCTTTCTTT,CASSGPRGMNTEAFF
TRBD1,.,TRBV27,TRBJ1-1,TGTGCCAGCAGTCCGACCTCCTTCACATTCCGGGACAGGGGGCTGTGGGCTTTCTTT,CASSPTSFTFRDRGLWAFF
.,.,TRBV15,TRBJ2-7,TGTGCCACCAGCTTCGGGAAAGGAGCCTACGAGCAGTACTTC,CATSFGKGAYEQYF
.,.,TRBV6-2/TRBV6-3,TRBJ1-5,TGTGCCAGCAGTTACGGGGGGAGCCGCAATCAGCCCCAGCATTTT,CASSYGGSRNQPQHF
.,.,TRBV4-2,TRBJ1-4,TGTGCCAGCAGCCAAGATGGTACAGGTGGAGAAAAACTGTTTTTT,CASSQDGTGGEKLFF
TRBD1,.,TRBV2,TRBJ2-5,TGTGCCAGCATTGGTTACAGGGGATTCCTCCAAGAGACCCAGTACTTC,CASIGYRGFLQETQYF
.,once,TRBV12-3/TRBV12-4,TRBJ1-4,TGTGCCAGCAGCCCGCGGGTTACGGAAAAACTGTTTTTT,CASSPRVTEKLFF
TRBD2,.,TRBV19,TRBJ2-7,TGTGCCACTAGGACTAGCGGGAGAGAGGGGCCCTACGAGCAGTACTTC,CATRTSGREGPYEQYF
.,.,TRBV11-3,TRBJ2-2,TGTGCCAGCAGCCACAACGCCGGGGGTCTATACACCGGGGAGCTGTTTTTT,CASSHNAGGLYTGELFF
TRBD2,.,TRBV14,TRBJ2-7,TGTGCCAGCAGCCAAGATTTGGGGGAGGGAACCTACGAGCAGTACTTC,CASSQDLGEGTYEQYF
TRBD1,once,TRBV10-1,TRBJ1-1,TGCGCCAGCAGTGAGTCAGAAGTCGGGCAGGGGGACCGGTCTTTCTTT,CASSESEVGQGDRSFF
.,.,TRBV11-2,TRBJ1-1,TGTGCCAGCAGCTCTAGGCCGGGAACGAACACTGAAGCTTTCTTT,CASSSRPGTNTEAFF
TRBD2,once,TRBV5-1,TRBJ2-1,TGCGCCAGCAGTATGACTAGCGGGGTGGTTGAGCAGTTCTTC,CASSMTSGVVEQFF
TRBD2,.,TRBV3-1/TRBV3-2,TRBJ2-6,TGTGCCAGCAGCGCTAGCGGGAGGATCTCTGGGGCCAACGTCCTGACTTTC,CASSASGRISGANVLTF
.,.,TRBV7-8,TRBJ1-3,TGTGCCAGCAGCTCCCGGGTCATCTCTGGAAACACCATATATTTT,CASSSRVISGNTIYF
TRBD2,once,TRBV13,TRBJ2-3,TGTGCCAGCAGCTTAAACTCCCCTCCTAGCGGGAGGGTCTCAGATACGCAGTATTTT,CASSLNSPPSGRVSDTQYF
.,.,TRBV7-7,TRBJ2-3,TGTGCTAGCAGCCAGGATCCTGCAGATACGCAGTATTTT,CASSQDPADTQYF